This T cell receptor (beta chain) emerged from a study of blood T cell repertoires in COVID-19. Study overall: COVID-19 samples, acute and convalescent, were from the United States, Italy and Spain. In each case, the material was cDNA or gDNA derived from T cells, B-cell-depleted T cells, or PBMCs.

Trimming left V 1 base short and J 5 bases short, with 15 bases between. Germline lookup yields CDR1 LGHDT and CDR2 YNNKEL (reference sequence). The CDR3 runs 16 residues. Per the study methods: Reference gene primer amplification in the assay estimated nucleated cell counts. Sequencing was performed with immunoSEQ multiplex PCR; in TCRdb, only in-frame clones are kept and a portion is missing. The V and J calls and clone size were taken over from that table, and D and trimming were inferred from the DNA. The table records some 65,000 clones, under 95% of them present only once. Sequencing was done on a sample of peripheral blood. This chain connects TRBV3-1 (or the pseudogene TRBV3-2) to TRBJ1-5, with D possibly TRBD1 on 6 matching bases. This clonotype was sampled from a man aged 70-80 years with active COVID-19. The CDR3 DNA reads TGTGCCAGCAGCCAAGCACCCTGGGACAAAGATCAGCCCCAGCATTTT. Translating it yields CASSQAPWDKDQPQHF.